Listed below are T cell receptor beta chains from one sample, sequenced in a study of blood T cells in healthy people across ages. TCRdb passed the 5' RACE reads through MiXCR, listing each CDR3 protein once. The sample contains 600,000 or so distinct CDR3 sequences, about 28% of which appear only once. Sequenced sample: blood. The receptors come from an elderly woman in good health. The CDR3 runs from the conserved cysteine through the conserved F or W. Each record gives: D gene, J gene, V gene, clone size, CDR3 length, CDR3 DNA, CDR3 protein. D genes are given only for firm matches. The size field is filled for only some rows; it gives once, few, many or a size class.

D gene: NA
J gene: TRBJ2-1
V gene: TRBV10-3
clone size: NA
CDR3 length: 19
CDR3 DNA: TGTGCCATCAGTGAGTCCGACCAAAAGGAACATCCTTACTACAATGAGCAGTTCTTC
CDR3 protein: CAISESDQKEHPYYNEQFF

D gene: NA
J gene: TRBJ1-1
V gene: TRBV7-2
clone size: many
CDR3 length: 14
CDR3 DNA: TGTGCCAGCAGCTTAAATGAGGGGACGGGTGAAGCTTTCTTT
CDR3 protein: CASSLNEGTGEAFF

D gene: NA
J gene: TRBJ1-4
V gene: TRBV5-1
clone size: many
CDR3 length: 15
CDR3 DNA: TGCGCCAGCCACTTGGGTGGGGAGCAGTCCGAAAAACTGTTTTTT
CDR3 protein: CASHLGGEQSEKLFF

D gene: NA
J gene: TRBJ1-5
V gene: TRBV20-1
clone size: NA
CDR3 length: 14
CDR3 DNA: TGCAGTGCTAGAGCGGACAGACCCGATCAGCCCCAGCATTTT
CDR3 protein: CSARADRPDQPQHF

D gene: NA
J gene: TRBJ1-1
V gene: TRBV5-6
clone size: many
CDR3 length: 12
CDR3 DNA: TGTGCCAGCACCGAGCGTGTGAGTGAAGCTTTCTTT
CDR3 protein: CASTERVSEAFF

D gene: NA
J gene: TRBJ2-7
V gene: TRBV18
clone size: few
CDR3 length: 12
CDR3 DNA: TGTGCCGGCTCACCACGGGGGCACGAGCAGTACTTC
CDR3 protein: CAGSPRGHEQYF

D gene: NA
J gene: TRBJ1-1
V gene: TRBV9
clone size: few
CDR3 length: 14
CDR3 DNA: TGTGCCAGCAGCGAACAGACACCTAGGGGTGAAGCTTTCTTT
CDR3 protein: CASSEQTPRGEAFF

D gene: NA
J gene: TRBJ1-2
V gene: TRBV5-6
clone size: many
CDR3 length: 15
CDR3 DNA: TGTGCCAGCAGCCCCTACAGGGTATTTAGCTATGGCTACACCTTC
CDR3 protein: CASSPYRVFSYGYTF

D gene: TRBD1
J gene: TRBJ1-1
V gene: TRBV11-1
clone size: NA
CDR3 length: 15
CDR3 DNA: TGTGCCAGCAGCTTAGTCCATGGACAGGCAGTTGAAGCTTTCTTT
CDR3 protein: CASSLVHGQAVEAFF

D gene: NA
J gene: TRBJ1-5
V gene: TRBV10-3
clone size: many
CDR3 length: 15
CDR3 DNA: TGTGCCATCAGTGAGTCTTTAGTGTTCAATCAGCCCCAGCATTTT
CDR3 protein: CAISESLVFNQPQHF

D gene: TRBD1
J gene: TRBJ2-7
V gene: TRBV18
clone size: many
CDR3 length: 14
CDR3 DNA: TGTGCCAGCTCACCACCCGAGGACAGGCAGGCCCAGTACTTC
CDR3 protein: CASSPPEDRQAQYF

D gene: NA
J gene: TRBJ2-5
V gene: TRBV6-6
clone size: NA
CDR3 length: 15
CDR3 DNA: TGTGCCAGCAGTCCTACCTCCGGGACCCAAGAGACCCGGTACTTC
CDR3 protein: CASSPTSGTQETRYF

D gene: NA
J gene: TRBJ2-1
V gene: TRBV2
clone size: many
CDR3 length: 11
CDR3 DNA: TGTGCCAGCAAGCAGGGCAATGAGCAGTTCTTC
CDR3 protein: CASKQGNEQFF

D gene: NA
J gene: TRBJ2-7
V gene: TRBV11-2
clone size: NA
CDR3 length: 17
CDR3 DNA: TGTGCCAGCAGCTTAGATTATTCGCGTATTGGGGGATCCGAGCAGTACTTC
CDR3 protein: CASSLDYSRIGGSEQYF

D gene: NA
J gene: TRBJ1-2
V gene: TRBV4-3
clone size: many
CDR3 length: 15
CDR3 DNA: TGCGCCAGCAGCCAAGAGGAGGACGGCTACTATGGCTACACCTTC
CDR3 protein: CASSQEEDGYYGYTF

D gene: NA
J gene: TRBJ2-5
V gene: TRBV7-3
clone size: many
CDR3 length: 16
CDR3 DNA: TGTGCCAGCAGCTTAACTTTTGCGGCTTGGGGGGAGACCCAGTACTTC
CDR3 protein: CASSLTFAAWGETQYF

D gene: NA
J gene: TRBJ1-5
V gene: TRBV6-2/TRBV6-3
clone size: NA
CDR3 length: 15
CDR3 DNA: TGTGCCGGCAGTTACTCTCGGCAGACCCCATGGCCCCAGCATTTT
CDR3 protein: CAGSYSRQTPWPQHF

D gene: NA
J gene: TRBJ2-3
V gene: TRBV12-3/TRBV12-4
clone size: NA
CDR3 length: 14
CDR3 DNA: TGTGCCAGTCGCCGGGGGGCGAGTCCAGATACGCAGTATTTT
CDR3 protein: CASRRGASPDTQYF

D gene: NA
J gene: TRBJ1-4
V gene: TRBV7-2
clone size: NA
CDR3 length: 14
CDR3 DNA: TGTGCCAGCAGCTTCCAGCCAACTAATGAAAAACTGTTTTTT
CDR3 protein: CASSFQPTNEKLFF

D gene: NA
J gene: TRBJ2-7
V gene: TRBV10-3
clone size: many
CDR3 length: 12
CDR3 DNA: TGTGCCACAGGGCCCGGAGAGCCCGAGCAGTACTTC
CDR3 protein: CATGPGEPEQYF

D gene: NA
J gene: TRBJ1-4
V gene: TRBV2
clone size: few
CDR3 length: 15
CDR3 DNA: TGTGCCAGCAGTGAGCAACAGGGAGCTAATGAAAAACGGTTTTTT
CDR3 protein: CASSEQQGANEKRFF

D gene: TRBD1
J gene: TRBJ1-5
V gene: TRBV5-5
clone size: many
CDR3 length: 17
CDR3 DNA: TGTGCCAGCAGCCTAGGACAGGGCGGTGCGGGCAATCAGCCCCAGCATTTT
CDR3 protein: CASSLGQGGAGNQPQHF

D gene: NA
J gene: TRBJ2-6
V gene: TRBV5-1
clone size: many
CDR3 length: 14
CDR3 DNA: TGCGCCAGCAGCTTAGGTTCTGGGGCCAACGTCCGGACTTTC
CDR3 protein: CASSLGSGANVRTF